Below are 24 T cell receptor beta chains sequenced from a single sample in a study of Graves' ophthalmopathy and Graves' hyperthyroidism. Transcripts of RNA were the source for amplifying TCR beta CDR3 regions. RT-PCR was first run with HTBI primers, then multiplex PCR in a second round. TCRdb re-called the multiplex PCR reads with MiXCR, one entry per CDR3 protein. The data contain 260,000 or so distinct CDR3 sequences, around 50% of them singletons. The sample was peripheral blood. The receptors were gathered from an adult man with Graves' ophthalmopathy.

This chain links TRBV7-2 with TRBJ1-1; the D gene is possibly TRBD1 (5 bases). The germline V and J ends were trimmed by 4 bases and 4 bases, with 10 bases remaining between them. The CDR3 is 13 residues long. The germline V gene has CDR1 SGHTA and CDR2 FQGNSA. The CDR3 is CASSYQGGTEAFF. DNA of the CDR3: TGTGCCAGCAGCTACCAGGGTGGCACTGAAGCTTTCTTT.

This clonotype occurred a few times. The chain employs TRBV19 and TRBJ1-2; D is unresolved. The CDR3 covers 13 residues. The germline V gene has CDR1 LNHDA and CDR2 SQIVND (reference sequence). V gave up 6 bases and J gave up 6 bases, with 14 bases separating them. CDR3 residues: CASRLFGSDGYTF. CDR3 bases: TGTGCCAGTAGACTTTTCGGGTCCGATGGCTACACCTTC.

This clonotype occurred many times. Here the CDR3 reads CATSDDTNYGYTF. CDR3 DNA: TGTGCCACCAGTGACGATACTAACTATGGCTACACCTTC. The V gene is TRBV24-1, the J gene TRBJ1-2; D ambiguous. V lost 4 bases, J lost 0 bases, and 5 bases lay in between. The CDR3 runs to 13 residues. Germline CDR1 KGHDR, CDR2 SFDVKD.

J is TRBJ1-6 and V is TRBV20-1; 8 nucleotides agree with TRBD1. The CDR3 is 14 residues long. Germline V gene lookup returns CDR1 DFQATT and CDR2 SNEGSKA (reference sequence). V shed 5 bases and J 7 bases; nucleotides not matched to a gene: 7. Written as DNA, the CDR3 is TGCAGTGCTTTGCAGGGGGCGGCCAATTCACCCCTCCACTTT. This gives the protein CSALQGAANSPLHF.

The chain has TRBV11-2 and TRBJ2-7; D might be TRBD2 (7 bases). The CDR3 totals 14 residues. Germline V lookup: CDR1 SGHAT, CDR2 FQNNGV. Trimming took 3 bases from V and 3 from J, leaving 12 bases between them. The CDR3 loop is CASSFGGPVYEQYF. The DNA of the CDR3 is TGTGCCAGCAGCTTCGGGGGGCCAGTCTACGAGCAGTACTTC.

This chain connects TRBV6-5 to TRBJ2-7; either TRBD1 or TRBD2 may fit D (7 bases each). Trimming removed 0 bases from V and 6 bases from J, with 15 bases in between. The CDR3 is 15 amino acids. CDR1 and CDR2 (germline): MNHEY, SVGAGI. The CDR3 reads CASSYSRQGGGEQYF. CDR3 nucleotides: TGTGCCAGCAGTTACTCTCGACAGGGAGGGGGCGAGCAGTACTTC.

CDR3 in DNA: TGTGCCACCAGTGACTCCGGGACAGTGAGGGGCAATCAGCCCCAGCATTTT. Its protein product is CATSDSGTVRGNQPQHF. This rearrangement joins TRBV24-1 to TRBJ1-5, with 7 positions matching TRBD1. The CDR3 consists of 17 residues. The V gene's germline CDR1 is KGHDR and CDR2 SFDVKD. The V segment lost 4 bases and the J segment 2 bases; nucleotides outside the gene matches: 10.

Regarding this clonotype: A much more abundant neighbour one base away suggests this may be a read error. DNA for the CDR3: TGTGCCAGCAGCTTAGTAGGACAGAACACTGAAGCTTCCTTT. It yields the protein CASSLVGQNTEASF. The chain recombines TRBV7-2 with TRBJ1-1, with D tentatively TRBD1 (6 bases). This CDR3 region has 14 residues. In germline, CDR1 is SGHTA, CDR2 FQGNSA.

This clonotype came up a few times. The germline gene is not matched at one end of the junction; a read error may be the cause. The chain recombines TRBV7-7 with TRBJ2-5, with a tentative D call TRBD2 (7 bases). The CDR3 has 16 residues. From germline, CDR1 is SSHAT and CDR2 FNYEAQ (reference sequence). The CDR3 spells CASSSYPRGHQETQYF. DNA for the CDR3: TGTGCTAGCAGCTCCTACCCGCGGGGGCATCAAGAGACCCAGTACTTC.

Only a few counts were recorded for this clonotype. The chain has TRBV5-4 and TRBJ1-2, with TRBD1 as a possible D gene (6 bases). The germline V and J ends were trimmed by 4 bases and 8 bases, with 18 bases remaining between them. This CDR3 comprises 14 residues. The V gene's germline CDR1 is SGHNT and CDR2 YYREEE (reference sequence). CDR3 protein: CASSPPERGNGYTF. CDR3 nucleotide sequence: TGTGCCAGCAGCCCCCCCGAGAGGGGGAACGGCTACACCTTC.

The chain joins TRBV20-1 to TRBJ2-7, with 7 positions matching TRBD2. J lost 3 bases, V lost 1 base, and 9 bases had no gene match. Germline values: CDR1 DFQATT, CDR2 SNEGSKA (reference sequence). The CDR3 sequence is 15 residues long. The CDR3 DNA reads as TGCAGTGCTAGAGCCCCGGGCGGGAGACTCTACGAGCAGTACTTC. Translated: CSARAPGGRLYEQYF.

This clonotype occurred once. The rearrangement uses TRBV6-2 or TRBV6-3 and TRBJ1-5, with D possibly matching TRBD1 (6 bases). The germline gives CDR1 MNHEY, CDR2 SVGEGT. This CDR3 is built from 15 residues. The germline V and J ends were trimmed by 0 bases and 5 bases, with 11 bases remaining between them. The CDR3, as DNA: TGTGCCAGCAGTTACTCGAAGGGGGGCGATCAGCCCCAGCATTTT. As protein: CASSYSKGGDQPQHF.

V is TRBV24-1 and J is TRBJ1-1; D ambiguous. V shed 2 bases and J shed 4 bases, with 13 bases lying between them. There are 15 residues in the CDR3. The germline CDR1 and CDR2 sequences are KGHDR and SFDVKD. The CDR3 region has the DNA TGTGCCACCAGTGATTCCCGTGTAGGGTCCACTGAAGCTTTCTTT. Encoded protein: CATSDSRVGSTEAFF.

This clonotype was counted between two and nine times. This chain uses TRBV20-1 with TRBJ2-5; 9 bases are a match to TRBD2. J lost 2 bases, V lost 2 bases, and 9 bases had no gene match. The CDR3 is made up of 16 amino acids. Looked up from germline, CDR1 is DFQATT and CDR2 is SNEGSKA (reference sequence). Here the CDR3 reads CSARPLLAGEQETQYF. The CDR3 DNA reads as TGCAGTGCTAGACCATTACTAGCGGGTGAGCAAGAGACCCAGTACTTC.

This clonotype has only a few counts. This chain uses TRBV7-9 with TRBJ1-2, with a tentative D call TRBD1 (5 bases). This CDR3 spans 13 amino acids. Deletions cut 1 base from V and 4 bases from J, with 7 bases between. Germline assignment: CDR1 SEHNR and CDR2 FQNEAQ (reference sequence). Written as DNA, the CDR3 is TGTGCCAGCAGCTTAGGGACATCCTATGGCTACACCTTC. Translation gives CASSLGTSYGYTF.

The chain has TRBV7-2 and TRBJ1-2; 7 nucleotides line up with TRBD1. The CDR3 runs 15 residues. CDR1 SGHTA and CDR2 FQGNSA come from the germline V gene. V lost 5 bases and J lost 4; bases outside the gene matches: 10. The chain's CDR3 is CASSPRQGGSYGYTF. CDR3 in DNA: TGTGCCAGCAGCCCACGACAGGGCGGAAGCTATGGCTACACCTTC.

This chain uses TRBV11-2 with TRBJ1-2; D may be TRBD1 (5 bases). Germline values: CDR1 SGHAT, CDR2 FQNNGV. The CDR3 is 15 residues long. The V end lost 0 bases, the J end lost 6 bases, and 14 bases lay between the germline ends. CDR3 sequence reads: CASSLDQGRSDGYTF. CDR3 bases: TGTGCCAGCAGCTTAGATCAGGGTCGGTCGGATGGCTACACCTTC.

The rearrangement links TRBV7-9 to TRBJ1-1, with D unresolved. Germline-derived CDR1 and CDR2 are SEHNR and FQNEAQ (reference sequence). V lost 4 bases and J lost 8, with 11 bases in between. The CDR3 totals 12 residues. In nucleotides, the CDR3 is TGTGCCAGCAGCTCAGGTGCGCAAGAAGCTTTCTTT. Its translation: CASSSGAQEAFF.

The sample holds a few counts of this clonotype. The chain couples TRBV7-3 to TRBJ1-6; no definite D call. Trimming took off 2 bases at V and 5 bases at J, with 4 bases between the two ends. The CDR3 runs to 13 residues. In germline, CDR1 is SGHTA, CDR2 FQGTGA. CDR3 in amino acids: CASSLQDNSPLHF. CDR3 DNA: TGTGCCAGCAGCTTACAAGATAATTCACCCCTCCACTTT. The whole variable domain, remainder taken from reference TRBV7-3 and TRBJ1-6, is GAGVSQTPSNKVTEKGKYVELRCDPISGHTALYWYRQSLGQGPEFLIYFQGTGAADDSGLPNDRFFAVRPEGSVSTLKIQRTERGDSAVYLCASSLQDNSPLHFGNGTRLTVT.

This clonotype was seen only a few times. The CDR3 protein is CASSIGQGLSWNGYTF. DNA for the CDR3: TGTGCCAGCAGCATCGGACAGGGGTTGAGTTGGAATGGCTACACCTTC. V and J are TRBV3-1 and TRBJ1-2; 9 bases align to TRBD1. Per germline, CDR1 LGHDT and CDR2 YNNKEL (reference sequence). V lost 5 bases and J lost 6; bases outside the gene matches: 13. The CDR3 sequence is 16 residues long.

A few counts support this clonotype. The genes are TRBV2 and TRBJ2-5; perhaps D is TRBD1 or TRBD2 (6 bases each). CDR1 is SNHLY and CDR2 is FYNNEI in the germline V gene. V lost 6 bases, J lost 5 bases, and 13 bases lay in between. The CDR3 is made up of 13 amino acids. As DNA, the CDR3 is TGTGCCAGCAGCACTGGGGGGCCCGAGACCCAGTACTTC. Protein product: CASSTGGPETQYF.

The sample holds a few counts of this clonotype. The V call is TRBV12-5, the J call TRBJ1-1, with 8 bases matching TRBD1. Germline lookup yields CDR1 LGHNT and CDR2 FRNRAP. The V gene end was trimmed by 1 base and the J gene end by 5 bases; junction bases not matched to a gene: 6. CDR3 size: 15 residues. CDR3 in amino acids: CASGLAWTGRTEAFF. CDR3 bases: TGTGCTAGTGGTTTGGCATGGACAGGGAGGACTGAAGCTTTCTTT. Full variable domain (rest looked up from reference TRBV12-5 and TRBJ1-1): DARVTQTPRHKVTEMGQEVTMRCQPILGHNTVFWYRQTMMQGLELLAYFRNRAPLDDSGMPKDRFSAEMPDATLATLKIQPSEPRDSAVYFCASGLAWTGRTEAFFGQGTRLTVV.

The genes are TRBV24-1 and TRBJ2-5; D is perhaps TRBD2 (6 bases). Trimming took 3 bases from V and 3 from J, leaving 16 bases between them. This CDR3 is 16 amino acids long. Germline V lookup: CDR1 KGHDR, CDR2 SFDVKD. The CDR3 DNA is TGTGCCACCAGTGATCCGGGCAGCGGGCGTGAAGAGACCCAGTACTTC. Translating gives CATSDPGSGREETQYF.

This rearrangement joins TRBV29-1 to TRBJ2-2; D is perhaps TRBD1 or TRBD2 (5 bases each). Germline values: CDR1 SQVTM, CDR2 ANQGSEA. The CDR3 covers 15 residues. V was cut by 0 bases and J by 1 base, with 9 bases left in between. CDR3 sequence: CSVEDRERNTGELFF. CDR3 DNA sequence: TGCAGCGTTGAAGACAGGGAGAGGAACACCGGGGAGCTGTTTTTT.